One and the same sample provided the 21 T cell receptor beta chains below, sequenced in a study of blood T cells in healthy people across ages. Together with a sample-barcoded 5' primer, a J-beta primer mix was included in a second PCR lasting about 6 to 11 cycles. TCRdb re-derived calls from the 5' RACE reads in MiXCR, one entry per CDR3 protein. The data show 550,000 to 750,000 distinct CDR3 sequences, with around 20% seen just once and 3.5% to 4% held by the top ten. Material for sequencing was blood. The receptors shown here come from a man in his 70s in good health.

The chain uses TRBV24-1 and TRBJ2-2; TRBD1 matches at 7 bases. The germline V gene has CDR1 KGHDR and CDR2 SFDVKD. The CDR3 has 15 residues. The trim removed 3 bases at V and 6 bases at J, leaving 6 bases unmatched. CDR3 sequence: CATSDQQGRAGELFF. The CDR3 DNA is TGTGCCACCAGTGATCAACAGGGGCGGGCCGGGGAGCTGTTTTTT.

A few counts support this clonotype. The V call is TRBV5-1, the J call TRBJ2-5; D is possibly TRBD2 (6 bases). The J call may be mistaken, given a closer DNA end match to TRBJ2-7. CDR1 SGHRS and CDR2 YFSETQ come from the germline V gene. This CDR3 region has 14 residues. The CDR3 DNA follows: TGCGCCAGCAGGCCTCCGGGACTTTCATACGAGCAGTACTTC. This gives the protein CASRPPGLSYEQYF.

The V call is TRBV11-1, the J call TRBJ2-3, with D perhaps matching TRBD2 (6 bases). Germline V gene data show CDR1 as SGHAT and CDR2 as FQDESV (reference sequence). The CDR3 contains 16 residues. V shed 1 base and J shed 3 bases, with 14 bases lying between them. The CDR3: CASSLEGTAGTDTQYF. The DNA of the CDR3 is TGTGCCAGCAGCTTAGAAGGGACTGCCGGAACAGATACGCAGTATTTT.

This clonotype was observed a handful of times. The CDR3 spells CASSQPWTSGRTDTQYF. The CDR3 bases are TGTGCCAGCAGCCAACCTTGGACTAGCGGGAGAACAGATACGCAGTATTTT. J is TRBJ2-3 and V is TRBV3-1; TRBD2 matches 13 bases. With 2 bases clipped from V and 3 bases from J, the junction kept 5 bases outside the gene matches. From germline, CDR1 is LGHDT and CDR2 YNNKEL (reference sequence). The CDR3 sequence is 17 residues long.

This clonotype was recorded at least ten times. V and J are TRBV5-1 and TRBJ2-2; perhaps TRBD1 as D (6 bases). V was cut by 3 bases and J by 4 bases, with 10 bases left in between. Germline loops: CDR1 SGHRS, CDR2 YFSETQ. The CDR3 loop spans 14 amino acids. Here the CDR3 DNA reads TGCGCCAGCAGCTCTGGACAGAGCACCGGGGAGCTGTTTTTT. Amino acids: CASSSGQSTGELFF.

This CDR3 is CASSLFGRATDTQYF. As DNA, the CDR3 is TGTGCCAGCAGCTTATTCGGGAGGGCCACAGATACGCAGTATTTT. The chain recombines TRBV7-6 with TRBJ2-3, with 8 bases aligning to TRBD2. The germline V gene has CDR1 SGHVS and CDR2 FNYEAQ. The CDR3 runs to 15 residues. J was trimmed by 2 bases and V by 2 bases; bases with no gene match: 3. The full variable domain, completed using reference TRBV7-6 and TRBJ2-3, is GAGVSQSPRYKVTKRGQDVALRCDPISGHVSLYWYRQALGQGPEFLTYFNYEAQQDKSGLPNDRFSAERPEGSISTLTIQRTEQRDSAMYRCASSLFGRATDTQYFGPGTRLTVL.

This clonotype showed up just a few times. This chain uses TRBV4-1 with TRBJ2-7, with 9 bases fitting TRBD1. The trim removed 4 bases at V and 5 bases at J, leaving 12 bases unmatched. The CDR3 length is 16 residues. Germline CDR1 is MGHRA and CDR2 is YSYEKL. For the CDR3, the DNA is TGCGCCAGCAGCCCCCGCCCGGGACAGGGCATCCACGAGCAGTACTTC. Translated, it gives CASSPRPGQGIHEQYF.

This clonotype was counted a few times. The chain recombines TRBV2 with TRBJ2-5, with 10 bases aligning to TRBD1. The J segment lost 4 bases and the V segment lost 2 bases, leaving 4 bases of the junction unmatched. Looked up from germline, CDR1 is SNHLY and CDR2 is FYNNEI. This CDR3 spans 15 amino acids. CDR3 sequence (DNA): TGTGCCAGCAGTGAACTAAGACAGGGGGCAGAGACCCAGTACTTC. Translated: CASSELRQGAETQYF.

This clonotype was detected a few times. V is TRBV25-1 and J is TRBJ2-7; 7 bases line up with TRBD1. V dropped 5 bases and J dropped 4; count of bases not matched to a gene: 8. The CDR3 totals 14 residues. Germline V gene data show CDR1 as MGHDK and CDR2 as SYGVNS. The CDR3 loop is CASSRPGQQYEQYF. In DNA, the CDR3 is TGTGCCAGCAGTAGGCCGGGACAGCAGTACGAGCAGTACTTC.

This clonotype was counted a few times. This chain uses TRBV29-1 with TRBJ1-2, with a weak D call TRBD1 (5 bases). V was pared by 3 bases and J by 2 bases, with 7 bases between. The germline V gene encodes CDR1 SQVTM and CDR2 ANQGSEA. The CDR3 is 12 amino acids. Written as DNA, the CDR3 is TGCAGCGTTGATGCAGGGAACTATGGCTACACCTTC. Translated: CSVDAGNYGYTF.

This clonotype was seen a few times. The V and J genes are TRBV28 and TRBJ2-1, with a tentative D call TRBD1 (5 bases). CDR1 and CDR2 from the germline V gene are MDHEN and SYDVKM. V was clipped by 5 bases and J by 2 bases, with 10 bases between them. The CDR3 is 14 amino acids. The CDR3 region is CASSPGITYNEQFF. In nucleotides, the CDR3 is TGTGCCAGCAGTCCAGGGATCACCTACAATGAGCAGTTCTTC.

The table lists this clonotype with a few counts. The chain employs TRBV25-1 and TRBJ1-2; the D is unclear. The CDR3 runs to 11 residues. The germline V and J ends were trimmed by 2 bases and 2 bases, with 0 bases remaining between them. Germline assignment: CDR1 MGHDK and CDR2 SYGVNS. The CDR3 here is CASSENYGYTF. In nucleotides, the CDR3 is TGTGCCAGCAGTGAAAACTATGGCTACACCTTC.

A few counts support this clonotype. The chain couples TRBV12-5 to TRBJ2-2; tentative D call: TRBD2 (6 bases). This CDR3 spans 15 amino acids. Germline loops: CDR1 LGHNT, CDR2 FRNRAP. Trimming shortened V by 1 base and J by 4 bases, and 10 bases separated the two germline ends. CDR3 DNA sequence: TGTGCTAGTGGTTTGGACGCCGGGAGCACCGGGGAGCTGTTTTTT. It specifies CASGLDAGSTGELFF.

This clonotype turned up a few times. The CDR3 loop reads CASSPPGTSGSGEQYF. The CDR3 DNA reads as TGTGCCAGCAGCCCTCCCGGGACTAGCGGGAGTGGTGAGCAGTACTTC. The gene calls are TRBV4-2 and TRBJ2-7; 14 nucleotides match TRBD2. Germline lookup yields CDR1 LGHNA and CDR2 YNFKEQ. V shed 4 bases, J shed 7 bases, and the junction held 9 bases outside the gene matches. CDR3 length equals 16 residues.

This clonotype showed up just a few times. V gene TRBV9 combines with J gene TRBJ2-1; 7 nucleotides match TRBD2. This CDR3 is built from 15 residues. Trimming cost V 0 bases and J 8 bases; bases outside gene matches: 8. Germline-derived CDR1 and CDR2 are SGDLS and YYNGEE. The CDR3 spells CASSVAGREDHEQFF. In nucleotides, the CDR3 is TGTGCCAGCAGCGTAGCGGGCCGGGAGGACCATGAGCAGTTCTTC.

The rearrangement joins TRBV10-1 to TRBJ2-5, with D uncertain. The DNA end lines up better with TRBJ2-7; the J call may be wrong. CDR1 is WNHNN, CDR2 SYGVQD, per germline (reference sequence). The CDR3 totals 15 residues. Here the CDR3 DNA reads TGCGCCAGCAGTGAGCCTTCGCAGAGCTCCTACGAGCAGTACTTC. Translating gives CASSEPSQSSYEQYF.

The chain has TRBV28 and TRBJ2-1; 8 bases map to TRBD1. Losses at the gene ends were 7 bases for V and 3 bases for J; bases not matched to a gene: 8. CDR1 MDHEN and CDR2 SYDVKM come from the germline V gene. CDR3 size: 15 residues. The CDR3 is CASTEGQGGYNEQFF. CDR3 DNA sequence: TGTGCCAGCACCGAAGGACAGGGAGGCTACAATGAGCAGTTCTTC.

This chain joins TRBV11-2 and TRBJ2-5, with 16 positions matching TRBD2. The J call may be faulty, since TRBJ2-7 better matches the DNA end. Germline V lookup: CDR1 SGHAT, CDR2 FQNNGV. The CDR3 has 21 amino acids. The CDR3 protein is CASSLTAGTSGRATISYEQYF. The CDR3 DNA reads as TGTGCCAGCAGCTTAACCGCCGGGACTAGCGGGAGGGCTACAATCTCCTACGAGCAGTACTTC.

The V and J genes are TRBV21-1 and TRBJ2-3. TRBV21-1 is labeled a pseudogene. This CDR3 spans 14 amino acids. The CDR3 nucleotides read TGTGCCAGCAGCAAAATCGCGGACACAGATACGCAGTATTTT. This translates into CASSKIADTDTQYF.

This clonotype was picked up a small number of times. The chain carries TRBV29-1 and TRBJ2-5; D not certain. The V gene's germline CDR1 is SQVTM and CDR2 ANQGSEA. V dropped 7 bases and J dropped 5 bases, with 14 bases sitting between them. This CDR3 has 12 residues. CDR3 loop: CSATGLGETQYF. In DNA form, the CDR3 reads TGCAGCGCCACCGGGTTAGGCGAGACCCAGTACTTC.

The genes are TRBV27 and TRBJ2-5, with 10 bases fitting TRBD2. CDR1 is MNHEY, CDR2 SMNVEV, per germline (reference sequence). J was trimmed by 9 bases and V by 4 bases; bases with no gene match: 8. The CDR3 contains 14 residues. The CDR3 reads CASSSGLAGVAQYF. In nucleotides, the CDR3 is TGTGCCAGCAGTTCCGGGCTAGCGGGAGTGGCCCAGTACTTC.